A single sample gave rise to the 16 T cell receptor beta chains below, sequenced in a study of cytomegalovirus exposure and HLA in healthy donors. In the PCR, 60 Vbeta and 13 Jbeta primers were used. Profiling relied on immunoSEQ multiplex PCR, and the TCRdb table lists in-frame clones only, not all of them. Among about 160,000 clones listed, roughly 80% were seen once. Source material: PBMCs. These receptors all stem from a young man in good health and CMV-seronegative.

The rearrangement joins TRBV9 to TRBJ2-2, with D hard to call. Between the trimmed V and J ends, which lost 0 bases and 0 bases, there was a span of 3 bases. Germline loops: CDR1 SGDLS, CDR2 YYNGEE. The CDR3 sequence is 14 residues long. CDR3: CASSVDTNTGELFF. Written as DNA, the CDR3 is TGTGCCAGCAGCGTAGACACGAACACCGGGGAGCTGTTTTTT.

The chain carries TRBV10-3 and TRBJ1-1; 7 bases are a match to TRBD1. The J segment lost 3 bases and the V segment lost 4 bases, leaving 8 bases of the junction unmatched. Germline CDR1 and CDR2: ENHRY and SYGVKD. The CDR3 covers 15 residues. The CDR3 sequence is CAISVTPQGDTEAFF. Here the CDR3 DNA reads TGTGCCATCAGTGTTACACCTCAGGGGGACACTGAAGCTTTCTTT.

This clone was detected only a few times. The V and J genes are TRBV19 and TRBJ2-1, with 7 nucleotides matching TRBD1. This CDR3 is built from 15 residues. Germline V gene data show CDR1 as LNHDA and CDR2 as SQIVND (reference sequence). With 7 bases clipped from V and 2 bases from J, the junction kept 8 bases outside the gene matches. CDR3 sequence (DNA): TGTGCCAGTATGGTGGACAGGACCACCTACAATGAGCAGTTCTTC. Protein sequence: CASMVDRTTYNEQFF.

The rearrangement joins TRBV7-2 to TRBJ2-1; TRBD2 matches 13 bases. Losses at the gene ends were 4 bases for V and 9 bases for J; bases not matched to a gene: 15. Germline V gene data show CDR1 as SGHTA and CDR2 as FQGNSA. The CDR3 length is 18 residues. The CDR3 sequence is CASSWKWTSGSSPAEQFF. As DNA, the CDR3 is TGTGCCAGCAGCTGGAAATGGACTAGCGGGAGCTCCCCCGCTGAGCAGTTCTTC.

The chain has TRBV5-1 and TRBJ2-1; the D gene is possibly TRBD2 (6 bases). The germline gives CDR1 SGHRS, CDR2 YFSETQ. The CDR3 consists of 17 residues. V dropped 4 bases and J dropped 0 bases, with 17 bases sitting between them. The CDR3 coding sequence is TGCGCCAGCAGCCTCGTAGGTCTAGCGACCTCCTACAATGAGCAGTTCTTC. This sequence encodes CASSLVGLATSYNEQFF.

The rearrangement uses TRBV23-1 and TRBJ1-4; 7 nucleotides match TRBD1. TRBV23-1 is an ORF for which the function is uncertain. Unmatched junction bases numbered 16, after V lost 1 base and J lost 2 bases. The CDR3 runs to 20 residues. The CDR3 region is CASSQFGRGQISMTNEKLFF. The CDR3 DNA reads as TGCGCCAGCAGTCAATTCGGGAGGGGGCAAATTTCTATGACTAATGAAAAACTGTTTTTT.

CDR3 loop: CATRDSSYEQYF. The CDR3 DNA reads TGTGCCACCAGGGACAGCAGCTACGAGCAGTACTTC. The chain is built from TRBV7-9 and TRBJ2-7; 7 bases are a match to TRBD1. The germline CDR1 and CDR2 sequences are SEHNR and FQNEAQ (reference sequence). The CDR3 covers 12 residues. The J segment lost 3 bases and the V segment lost 10 bases, leaving 6 bases of the junction unmatched.

This clone was detected only once. The V gene is TRBV10-3, the J gene TRBJ2-7; no firm D call. Trimming removed 4 bases at V and 4 bases at J, with 5 bases between. Germline values: CDR1 ENHRY, CDR2 SYGVKD. CDR3 length equals 11 residues. This chain's CDR3 is CAISALYEQYF. The DNA for the CDR3 is TGTGCCATCAGTGCCTTATACGAGCAGTACTTC.

The chain couples TRBV13 to TRBJ2-3; 12 bases match TRBD2. This CDR3 has 16 residues. Germline loops: CDR1 PRHDT, CDR2 FYEKMQ (reference sequence). The V and J ends lost 5 bases and 4 bases, in that order; junction bases with no gene match: 7. CDR3 amino acids: CASSPEGLAGADTQYF. The CDR3 bases are TGTGCCAGCAGCCCCGAGGGACTAGCGGGTGCAGATACGCAGTATTTT.

This clone was picked up one time. The rearrangement joins TRBV11-3 to TRBJ2-1; D perhaps matches TRBD2 (6 bases). Trimming pared 5 bases from V and 6 bases from J, leaving 14 bases between. The germline CDR1 and CDR2 sequences are SGHNT and YENEEA. This CDR3 has 14 residues. The CDR3: CASSPAGLANEQFF. The DNA of the CDR3 is TGTGCCAGCAGCCCGGCGGGGCTAGCCAATGAGCAGTTCTTC.

This clone came up a few times. The V call is TRBV6-1, the J call TRBJ1-6; TRBD1 aligns across 7 bases. J was trimmed by 5 bases and V by 4 bases; bases with no gene match: 5. CDR1 is MNHNS, CDR2 SASEGT, per germline. This CDR3 has 15 residues. The CDR3 sequence is CASSARGANNSPLHF. CDR3 DNA sequence: TGTGCCAGCAGTGCCAGGGGGGCCAATAATTCACCCCTCCACTTT.

This clone appeared a few times. CDR3 nucleotides: TGTGCCAGCAACGGGAACTATGGCTACACCTTC. It specifies CASNGNYGYTF. V usage is TRBV6-6 and J usage is TRBJ1-2; D not resolved. The CDR3 loop spans 11 amino acids. The V and J ends lost 7 bases and 2 bases respectively, with 5 bases between them. Looked up from germline, CDR1 is MNHNY and CDR2 is SVGAGI (reference sequence).

This chain links TRBV6-5 with TRBJ1-1, with 10 bases that match TRBD1. Losses at the gene ends were 6 bases for V and 10 bases for J; bases not matched to a gene: 5. This CDR3 comprises 12 residues. The germline V gene has CDR1 MNHEY and CDR2 SVGAGI. This chain's CDR3 is CASSRQGAVAFF. The DNA of the CDR3 is TGTGCCAGCAGCCGACAGGGGGCAGTAGCTTTCTTT.

This chain uses TRBV28 with TRBJ1-3; possible D gene TRBD1, 5 bases. CDR3 size: 15 residues. CDR1 and CDR2 (germline): MDHEN, SYDVKM. V lost 8 bases and J 1 base, leaving 15 bases between the germline ends. CDR3 sequence reads: CASHLSRQSGNTIYF. For the CDR3, the DNA is TGTGCCAGCCATTTGTCCCGACAGTCTGGAAACACCATATATTTT. Filled out from reference TRBV28 and TRBJ1-3, the complete variable domain reads DVKVTQSSRYLVKRTGEKVFLECVQDMDHENMFWYRQDPGLGLRLIYFSYDVKMKEKGDIPEGYSVSREKKERFSLILESASTNQTSMYLCASHLSRQSGNTIYFGEGSWLTVV.

V is TRBV5-8 and J is TRBJ2-1; 7 positions agree with TRBD2. Germline V gene sequence: CDR1 SGHTS, CDR2 YDEGEE. The CDR3 covers 16 residues. The J segment lost 0 bases and the V segment lost 0 bases, leaving 3 bases of the junction unmatched. Written as DNA, the CDR3 is TGTGCCAGCAGCTTGGGGCTAGCGGACTCCTACAATGAGCAGTTCTTC. It yields the protein CASSLGLADSYNEQFF.

The V call is TRBV9, the J call TRBJ2-1; 10 nucleotides agree with TRBD2. V was pared by 1 base and J by 10 bases, with 14 bases of the junction left unmatched. Germline V gene data show CDR1 as SGDLS and CDR2 as YYNGEE. This CDR3 comprises 17 residues. The CDR3 DNA sequence: TGTGCCAGCAGCGTAAGTCTAGCGGGAGCACCCCCGGGGGAGCAGTTCTTC. Its translation is CASSVSLAGAPPGEQFF.